Following are 10 T cell receptor beta chains from one sample sequenced in a study of blood T cell repertoires in COVID-19. The assay was immunoSEQ multiplex PCR, and TCRdb's table has in-frame clones only and misses some. The repertoire holds over 45,000 clones, with about four fifths as singletons. Sequenced: peripheral blood. These receptors were collected from a woman older than 75 with acute or convalescent COVID-19.

This rearrangement joins TRBV7-9 to TRBJ1-3; D may be TRBD1 (5 bases). The CDR3 loop spans 15 amino acids. The V end lost 1 base, the J end lost 2 bases, and 9 bases lay between the germline ends. Germline V lookup: CDR1 SEHNR, CDR2 FQNEAQ (reference sequence). CDR3 sequence: CASSLGQLTGNTIYF. CDR3 coding DNA: TGTGCCAGCAGCTTAGGACAGCTCACTGGAAACACCATATATTTT.

The chain combines TRBV11-3 with TRBJ2-7, with 7 positions matching TRBD2. Germline-derived CDR1 and CDR2 are SGHNT and YENEEA. Trimming at V came to 5 bases and at J to 5 bases, leaving 12 bases not matched to a gene. The CDR3 spans 15 residues. The CDR3 here is CASSPMGTTLDEQYF. The CDR3 nucleotides read TGTGCCAGCAGCCCCATGGGGACTACCCTCGACGAGCAGTACTTC.

The chain is built from TRBV5-5 and TRBJ1-6; 7 positions agree with TRBD1. The CDR3 is made up of 16 amino acids. The V gene end was trimmed by 3 bases and the J gene end by 3 bases; junction bases not matched to a gene: 6. Germline lookup yields CDR1 SGHKS and CDR2 YYEKEE (reference sequence). CDR3: CASSSSTGIYNSPLHF. CDR3 DNA sequence: TGTGCCAGCAGCTCTTCGACAGGGATCTATAATTCACCCCTCCACTTT.

The J gene is TRBJ1-1, the V gene TRBV7-9, with no clear D. The CDR3 has 17 residues. Per germline, CDR1 SEHNR and CDR2 FQNEAQ (reference sequence). V was clipped by 0 bases and J by 1 base, with 15 bases between them. The CDR3 protein is CASSLASNSFGNTEAFF. CDR3 sequence (DNA): TGTGCCAGCAGCTTAGCGAGTAACAGCTTTGGGAACACTGAAGCTTTCTTT.

About this clone: The sample contains more than one DNA sequence encoding this CDR3. The J gene is TRBJ1-1, the V gene TRBV6-5, with 10 bases matching TRBD1. CDR1 is MNHEY and CDR2 is SVGAGI in the germline V gene. CDR3 length: 14 residues. V was clipped by 2 bases and J by 6 bases; unmatched bases: 3. The CDR3 sequence: CASSYTGQGAEAFF. The CDR3 bases are TGTGCCAGCAGTTACACCGGACAGGGGGCTGAAGCTTTCTTT.

The rearrangement joins TRBV19 to TRBJ2-3; TRBD2 matches 10 bases. The germline V gene has CDR1 LNHDA and CDR2 SQIVND (reference sequence). This CDR3 has 16 residues. Trimming cost V 1 base and J 6 bases; bases outside gene matches: 7. The CDR3 coding sequence is TGTGCCAGTAGTATAGGCGCTAGCGGGGGCTGGGATACGCAGTATTTT. Its protein product is CASSIGASGGWDTQYF.

V is TRBV6-5 and J is TRBJ1-4; 9 bases map to TRBD1. CDR1 MNHEY and CDR2 SVGAGI come from the germline V gene. The CDR3 spans 14 residues. Losses at the gene ends were 8 bases for V and 0 bases for J; bases not matched to a gene: 1. CDR3 amino acids: CASGDRATNEKLFF. The CDR3 DNA reads as TGTGCCAGCGGGGACAGGGCAACTAATGAAAAACTGTTTTTT.

The chain carries TRBV5-1 and TRBJ1-4; 7 bases are a match to TRBD1. Germline values: CDR1 SGHRS, CDR2 YFSETQ. The junction had 5 bases not matched to a gene; V was cut back by 4 bases and J by 2 bases. This CDR3 is built from 15 residues. CDR3: CASSPRDSTNEKLFF. CDR3 sequence (DNA): TGCGCCAGCAGCCCACGGGACAGTACTAATGAAAAACTGTTTTTT.

This clone was detected once. The chain couples TRBV19 to TRBJ2-1; 8 bases are a match to TRBD1. The ends lost 4 bases at V and 3 bases at J; junction bases unmatched: 2. Germline V gives CDR1 LNHDA, CDR2 SQIVND (reference sequence). The CDR3 contains 14 residues. CDR3 amino acids: CASSTGGGYNEQFF. In nucleotides, the CDR3 is TGTGCCAGTAGTACAGGGGGCGGCTACAATGAGCAGTTCTTC.

This chain links TRBV19 with TRBJ2-7; perhaps TRBD2 as D (6 bases). CDR3 size: 15 residues. Germline assignment: CDR1 LNHDA and CDR2 SQIVND (reference sequence). Deletions cut 6 bases from V and 1 base from J, with 16 bases between. CDR3 DNA: TGTGCCAGTAGAAGAGAAGGGAGGAGTTCCTACGAGCAGTACTTC. Residues: CASRREGRSSYEQYF.